Below are 14 T cell receptor beta chains sequenced from a single sample in a study of monozygotic twins with inflammatory bowel disease. TCRdb reworked the 5' RACE reads into one entry per CDR3 protein, no DNA. The table lists more than 120,000 distinct CDR3 sequences. Sequenced sample: blood. Receptors were obtained from a human donor with ulcerative colitis or Crohn's disease, or a healthy co-twin of an affected twin (not recorded which).

The chain links TRBV27 to TRBJ2-3; TCRdb reports TRBD2, a call that lacks DNA to check it against. CDR3 size: 18 residues. Germline CDR1 is MNHEY and CDR2 is SMNVEV (reference sequence). CDR3 protein: CASSLRNFAGLVPDTQYF.

The chain joins TRBV3-1 to TRBJ2-7. The germline V gene has CDR1 LGHDT and CDR2 YNNKEL (reference sequence). The CDR3 totals 11 residues. This chain's CDR3 is CASSQFHEQYF.

The chain has TRBV18 and TRBJ1-2. The CDR3 contains 13 residues. The germline gives CDR1 KGHSH, CDR2 LQKENI. CDR3: CASSPPGDKGYTF.

The genes are TRBV7-9 and TRBJ1-2; the D gene TCRdb calls, TRBD1, cannot be checked with no DNA. Germline V CDR1 and CDR2: SEHNR, FQNEAQ (reference sequence). CDR3 length: 16 residues. The CDR3 sequence is CASSSRGAGADYGYTF.

The chain is built from TRBV18 and TRBJ2-5. Germline V gene sequence: CDR1 KGHSH, CDR2 LQKENI. The CDR3 is made up of 13 amino acids. The CDR3 loop is CASSPPNQETQYF.

This chain connects TRBV6-5 to TRBJ1-1. The CDR3 has 15 amino acids. CDR1 is MNHEY, CDR2 SVGAGI, per germline. The CDR3 loop is CASSYGGASNTEAFF.

The chain links TRBV7-9 to TRBJ2-1; no DNA is available, so the TRBD1 call from TCRdb remains unchecked. From germline, CDR1 is SEHNR and CDR2 FQNEAQ (reference sequence). This CDR3 has 15 amino acids. The chain's CDR3 is CASSFDRNFYNEQFF. Together with reference TRBV7-9 and TRBJ2-1, the CDR3 gives the full variable domain: DTGVSQNPRHKITKRGQNVTFRCDPISEHNRLYWYRQTLGQGPEFLTYFQNEAQLEKSRLLSDRFSAERPKGSFSTLEIQRTEQGDSAMYLCASSFDRNFYNEQFFGPGTRLTVL.

The J gene is TRBJ2-1, the V gene TRBV5-1. Germline CDR1 reads SGHRS; CDR2 reads YFSETQ. This CDR3 spans 12 amino acids. CDR3 protein: CASRAYHNEQFF. Full variable domain (rest looked up from reference TRBV5-1 and TRBJ2-1): KAGVTQTPRYLIKTRGQQVTLSCSPISGHRSVSWYQQTPGQGLQFLFEYFSETQRNKGNFPGRFSGRQFSNSRSEMNVSTLELGDSALYLCASRAYHNEQFFGPGTRLTVL.

This chain joins TRBV7-3 and TRBJ2-7. Germline CDR1 is SGHTA and CDR2 is FQGTGA. CDR3 size: 14 residues. CDR3 sequence reads: CASSLKGGFDEQYF. The full variable domain, rest sourced from reference TRBV7-3 and TRBJ2-7, is GAGVSQTPSNKVTEKGKYVELRCDPISGHTALYWYRQSLGQGPEFLIYFQGTGAADDSGLPNDRFFAVRPEGSVSTLKIQRTERGDSAVYLCASSLKGGFDEQYFGPGTRLTVT.

V gene TRBV6-5 combines with J gene TRBJ2-7; TCRdb selects TRBD1, and the lack of DNA leaves this call unchecked. The CDR3 is made up of 14 amino acids. Germline V gene lookup returns CDR1 MNHEY and CDR2 SVGAGI. CDR3 in amino acids: CASSYSLGTREQYF.

The rearrangement joins TRBV5-1 to TRBJ1-1; the D call from TCRdb, TRBD1, cannot be confirmed without DNA. The CDR3 runs to 15 residues. Germline V gives CDR1 SGHRS, CDR2 YFSETQ. The CDR3 reads CASSTRQEMNTEAFF. Combining the CDR3 with reference TRBV5-1 and TRBJ1-1 gives the whole variable domain KAGVTQTPRYLIKTRGQQVTLSCSPISGHRSVSWYQQTPGQGLQFLFEYFSETQRNKGNFPGRFSGRQFSNSRSEMNVSTLELGDSALYLCASSTRQEMNTEAFFGQGTRLTVV.

The chain has TRBV11-2 and TRBJ2-2; absent DNA, TCRdb's TRBD1 call cannot be checked. Germline CDR1 SGHAT, CDR2 FQNNGV. The length of the CDR3 is 15 residues. This CDR3 reads CASSALDRMAGELFF.

This rearrangement joins TRBV11-2 to TRBJ1-4; as DNA is missing, the TRBD1 call by TCRdb cannot be tested. Germline assignment: CDR1 SGHAT and CDR2 FQNNGV. CDR3 length: 18 amino acids. This CDR3 reads CASSSGQGATATNEKLFF.

This chain joins TRBV4-3 and TRBJ1-1; TCRdb selects TRBD1, and the lack of DNA leaves this call unchecked. CDR3 length: 13 amino acids. CDR1 is LGHNA and CDR2 is YSLEER in the germline V gene. This CDR3 is CASSLGASGDAFF.